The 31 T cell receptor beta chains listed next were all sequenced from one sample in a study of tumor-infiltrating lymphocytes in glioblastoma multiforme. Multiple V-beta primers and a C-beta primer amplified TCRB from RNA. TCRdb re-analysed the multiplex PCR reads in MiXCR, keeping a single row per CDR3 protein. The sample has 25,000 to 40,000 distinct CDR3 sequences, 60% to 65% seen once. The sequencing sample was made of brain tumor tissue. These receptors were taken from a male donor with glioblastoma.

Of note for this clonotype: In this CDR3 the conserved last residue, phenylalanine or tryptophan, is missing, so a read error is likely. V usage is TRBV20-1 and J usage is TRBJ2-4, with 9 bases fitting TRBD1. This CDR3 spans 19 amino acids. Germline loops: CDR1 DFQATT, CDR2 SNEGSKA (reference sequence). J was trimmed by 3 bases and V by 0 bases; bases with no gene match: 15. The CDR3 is CSARDPDRGIRKDKNIQYL. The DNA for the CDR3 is TGCAGTGCTAGAGACCCAGACAGGGGGATTCGGAAAGACAAAAACATTCAGTACTTA.

CDR3: CASRPGQGPGYTF. The CDR3, as DNA: TGTGCCAGCAGGCCGGGACAGGGGCCTGGCTACACCTTC. The chain couples TRBV12-3 or TRBV12-4 to TRBJ1-2; TRBD1 aligns across 10 bases. The CDR3 runs 13 residues. The trim removed 6 bases at V and 7 bases at J, leaving 5 bases unmatched.

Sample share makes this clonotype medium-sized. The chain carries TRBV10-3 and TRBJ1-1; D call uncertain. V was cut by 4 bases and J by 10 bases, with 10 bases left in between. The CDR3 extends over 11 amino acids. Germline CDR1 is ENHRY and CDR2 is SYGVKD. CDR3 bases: TGTGCCATCAGTGTTGGTCAGAGAGCTTTCTTT. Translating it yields CAISVGQRAFF.

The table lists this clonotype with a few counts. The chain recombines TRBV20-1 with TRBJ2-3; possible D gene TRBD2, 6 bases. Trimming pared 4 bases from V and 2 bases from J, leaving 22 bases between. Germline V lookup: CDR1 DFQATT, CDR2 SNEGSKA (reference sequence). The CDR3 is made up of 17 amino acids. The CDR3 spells CSANSAEGRGITDTQYF. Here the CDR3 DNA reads TGCAGTGCTAATTCGGCGGAGGGTCGGGGTATCACAGATACGCAGTATTTT.

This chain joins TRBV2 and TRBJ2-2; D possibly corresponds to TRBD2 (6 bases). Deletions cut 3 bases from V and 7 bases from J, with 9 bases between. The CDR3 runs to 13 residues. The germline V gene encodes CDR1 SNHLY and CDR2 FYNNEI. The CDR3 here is CASSDGSVGELFF. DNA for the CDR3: TGTGCCAGCAGTGACGGGAGTGTCGGGGAGCTGTTTTTT.

The CDR3 region is CASSLNYYEQYF. CDR3 in DNA: TGTGCCAGCAGCTTGAACTACTACGAGCAGTACTTC. V usage is TRBV11-1 and J usage is TRBJ2-7, with no clear D. Between the trimmed V and J ends, which lost 3 bases and 3 bases, there was a span of 6 bases. Germline loops: CDR1 SGHAT, CDR2 FQDESV (reference sequence). The CDR3 covers 12 residues.

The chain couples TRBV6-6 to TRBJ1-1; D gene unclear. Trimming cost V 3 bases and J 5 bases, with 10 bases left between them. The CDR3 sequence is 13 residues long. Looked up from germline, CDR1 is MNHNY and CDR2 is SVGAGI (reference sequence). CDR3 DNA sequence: TGTGCCAGCAGTTATGGCAGGAGTACTGAAGCTTTCTTT. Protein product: CASSYGRSTEAFF.

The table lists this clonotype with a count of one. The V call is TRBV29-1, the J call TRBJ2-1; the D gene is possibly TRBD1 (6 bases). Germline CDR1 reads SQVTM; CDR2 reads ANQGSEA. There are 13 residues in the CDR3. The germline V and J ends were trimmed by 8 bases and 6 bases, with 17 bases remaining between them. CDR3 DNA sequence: TGCAGCATATCTGGACAGCAGTGCAATGAGCAGTTCTTC. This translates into CSISGQQCNEQFF.

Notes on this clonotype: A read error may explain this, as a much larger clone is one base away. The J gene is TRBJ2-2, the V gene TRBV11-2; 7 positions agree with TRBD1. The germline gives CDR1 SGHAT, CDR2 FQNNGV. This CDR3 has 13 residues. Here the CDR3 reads CASSLTGSGEPFF. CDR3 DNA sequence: TGTGCCAGCAGCTTGACAGGGTCCGGGGAGCCGTTTTTT. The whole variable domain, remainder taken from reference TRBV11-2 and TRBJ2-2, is EAGVAQSPRYKIIEKRQSVAFWCNPISGHATLYWYQQILGQGPKLLIQFQNNGVVDDSQLPKDRFSAERLKGVDSTLKIQPAKLEDSAVYLCASSLTGSGEPFFGEGSRLTVL.

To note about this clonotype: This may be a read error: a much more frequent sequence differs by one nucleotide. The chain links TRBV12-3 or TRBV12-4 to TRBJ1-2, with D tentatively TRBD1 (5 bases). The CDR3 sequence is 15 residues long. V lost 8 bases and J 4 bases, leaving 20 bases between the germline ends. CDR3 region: CASQRPTEGIYGYTF. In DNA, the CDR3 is TGTGCCAGCCAACGACCGACAGAGGGAATCTATGGCTACACCTTC.

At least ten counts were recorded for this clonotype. The CDR3 loop is CASSEAGDGGYTF. The CDR3 DNA reads TGTGCCAGCAGTGAAGCAGGGGACGGAGGCTACACCTTC. This chain connects TRBV6-1 to TRBJ1-2; maybe TRBD1 (5 bases). Trimming pared 0 bases from V and 8 bases from J, leaving 10 bases between. Germline V gives CDR1 MNHNS, CDR2 SASEGT. CDR3 size: 13 residues.

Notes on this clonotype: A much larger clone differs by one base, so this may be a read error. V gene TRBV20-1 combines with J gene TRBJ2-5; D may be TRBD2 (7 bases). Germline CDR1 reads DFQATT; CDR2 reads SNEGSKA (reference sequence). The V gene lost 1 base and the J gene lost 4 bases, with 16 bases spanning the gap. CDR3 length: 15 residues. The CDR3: CSARVGGGGVETQYF. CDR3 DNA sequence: TGCAGTGCTAGAGTGGGGGGGGGCGGTGTAGAGACCCAGTACTTC.

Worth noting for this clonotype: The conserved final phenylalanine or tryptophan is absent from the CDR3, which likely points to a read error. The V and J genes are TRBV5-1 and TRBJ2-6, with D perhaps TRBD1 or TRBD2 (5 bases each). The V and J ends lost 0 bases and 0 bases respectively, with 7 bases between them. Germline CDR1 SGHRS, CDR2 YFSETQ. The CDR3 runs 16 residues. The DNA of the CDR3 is TGCGCCAGCAGCTTGGGGGGGTTCTCTGGGGCCAACGTCCTGACTTTA. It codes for CASSLGGFSGANVLTL.

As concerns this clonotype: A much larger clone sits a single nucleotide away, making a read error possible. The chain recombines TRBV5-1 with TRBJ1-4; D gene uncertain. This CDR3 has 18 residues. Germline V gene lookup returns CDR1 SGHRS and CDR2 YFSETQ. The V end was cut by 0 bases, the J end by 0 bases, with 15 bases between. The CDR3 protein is CASSLDPWSAATNEKLFF. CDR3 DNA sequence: TGCGCCAGCAGCTTGGATCCGTGGTCGGCAGCAACTAATGAAAAACTGTTTTTT.

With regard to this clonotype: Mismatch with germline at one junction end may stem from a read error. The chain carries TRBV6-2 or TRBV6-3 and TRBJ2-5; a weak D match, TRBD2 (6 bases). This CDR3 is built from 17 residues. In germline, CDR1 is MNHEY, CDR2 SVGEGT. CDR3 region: CASSYSEGLRDQDTQYF. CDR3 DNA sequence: TGTGCCAGCAGTTACTCTGAAGGACTAAGAGACCAAGACACCCAGTACTTC.

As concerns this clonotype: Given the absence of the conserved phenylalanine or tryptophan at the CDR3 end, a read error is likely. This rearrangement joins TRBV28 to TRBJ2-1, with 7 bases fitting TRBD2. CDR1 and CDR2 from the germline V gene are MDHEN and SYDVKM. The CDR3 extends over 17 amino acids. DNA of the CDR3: TGTGCCACCAGTTTAGACCTCGCAGTGGGAGGGAACAATGAGCAGTTCTTA. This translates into CATSLDLAVGGNNEQFL.

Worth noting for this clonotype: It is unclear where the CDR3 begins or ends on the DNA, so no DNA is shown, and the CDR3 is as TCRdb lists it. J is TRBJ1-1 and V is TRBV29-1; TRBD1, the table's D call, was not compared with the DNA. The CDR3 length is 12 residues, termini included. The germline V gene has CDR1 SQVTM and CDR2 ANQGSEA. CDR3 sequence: CSVGPGNTESFF.

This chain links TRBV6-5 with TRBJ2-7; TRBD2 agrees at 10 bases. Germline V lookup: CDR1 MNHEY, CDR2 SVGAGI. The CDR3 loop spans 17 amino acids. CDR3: CTGSYSPPSGSRDEQYF. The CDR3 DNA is TGTACCGGCAGTTACTCTCCGCCTAGCGGGAGCCGGGACGAGCAGTACTTC.

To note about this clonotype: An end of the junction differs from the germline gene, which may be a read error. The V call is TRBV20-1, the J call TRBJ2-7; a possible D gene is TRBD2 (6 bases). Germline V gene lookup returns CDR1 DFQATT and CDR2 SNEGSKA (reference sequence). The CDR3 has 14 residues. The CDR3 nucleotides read TGCAGTGCTCCGCCGGCGGGGAAATCCTACGAGCAGTGCTTC. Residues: CSAPPAGKSYEQCF.

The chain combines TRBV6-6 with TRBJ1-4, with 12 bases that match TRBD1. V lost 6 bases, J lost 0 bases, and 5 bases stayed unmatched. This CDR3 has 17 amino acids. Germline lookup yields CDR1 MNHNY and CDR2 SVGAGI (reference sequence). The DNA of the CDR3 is TGTGCCAGCAGCCGGGACAGGGGGCGAACAACTAATGAAAAACTGTTTTTT. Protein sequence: CASSRDRGRTTNEKLFF.

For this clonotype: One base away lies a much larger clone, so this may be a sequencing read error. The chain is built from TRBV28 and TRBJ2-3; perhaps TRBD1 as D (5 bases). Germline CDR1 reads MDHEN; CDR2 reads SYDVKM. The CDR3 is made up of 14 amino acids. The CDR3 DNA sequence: TGTACCAGCAGTTTCGGGCAGGGTCGAGATACGCAGTATTTT. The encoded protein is CTSSFGQGRDTQYF.

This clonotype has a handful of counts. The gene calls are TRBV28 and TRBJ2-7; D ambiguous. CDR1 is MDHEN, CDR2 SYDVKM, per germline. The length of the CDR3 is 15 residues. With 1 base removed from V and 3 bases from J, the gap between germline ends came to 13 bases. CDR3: CASSLSWQKGYEQYF. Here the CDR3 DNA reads TGTGCCAGCAGTTTATCTTGGCAGAAGGGCTACGAGCAGTACTTC. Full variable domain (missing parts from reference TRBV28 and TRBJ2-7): DVKVTQSSRYLVKRTGEKVFLECVQDMDHENMFWYRQDPGLGLRLIYFSYDVKMKEKGDIPEGYSVSREKKERFSLILESASTNQTSMYLCASSLSWQKGYEQYFGPGTRLTVT.

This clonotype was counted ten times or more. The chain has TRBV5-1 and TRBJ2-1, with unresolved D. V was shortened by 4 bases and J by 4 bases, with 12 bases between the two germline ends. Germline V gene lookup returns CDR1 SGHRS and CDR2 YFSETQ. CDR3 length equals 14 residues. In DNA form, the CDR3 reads TGCGCCAGCAGCACCGGTCTCATTTACAATGAGCAGTTCTTC. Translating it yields CASSTGLIYNEQFF.

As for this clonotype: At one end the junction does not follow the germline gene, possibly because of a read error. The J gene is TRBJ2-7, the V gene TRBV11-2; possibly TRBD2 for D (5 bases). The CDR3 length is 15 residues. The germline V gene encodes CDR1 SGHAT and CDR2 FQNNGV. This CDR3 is CGSNFFSLALYEQYF. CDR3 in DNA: TGTGGCAGCAACTTCTTTAGCCTAGCACTATACGAGCAGTACTTC.

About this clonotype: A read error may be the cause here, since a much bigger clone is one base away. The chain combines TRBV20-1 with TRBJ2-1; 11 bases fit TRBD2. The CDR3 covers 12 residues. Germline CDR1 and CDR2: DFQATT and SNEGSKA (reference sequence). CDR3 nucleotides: TGCAGTGCTAATAGCGGGAGGGTGGAGCAGTCCTTC. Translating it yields CSANSGRVEQSF.

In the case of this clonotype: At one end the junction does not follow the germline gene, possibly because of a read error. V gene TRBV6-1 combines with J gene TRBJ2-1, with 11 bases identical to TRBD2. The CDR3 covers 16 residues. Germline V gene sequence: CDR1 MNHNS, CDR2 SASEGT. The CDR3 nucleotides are TGTGCAAGCAGTGTATCCAAACTAGCGGGAGCTTATGAGCAGTTCTTC. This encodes CASSVSKLAGAYEQFF.

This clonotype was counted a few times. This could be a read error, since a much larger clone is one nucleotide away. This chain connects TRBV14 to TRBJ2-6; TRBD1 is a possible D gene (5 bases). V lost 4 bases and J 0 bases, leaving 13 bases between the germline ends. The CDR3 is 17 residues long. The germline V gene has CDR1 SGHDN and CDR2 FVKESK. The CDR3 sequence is CASSPQQEPSGANVLTF. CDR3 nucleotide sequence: TGTGCCAGCAGCCCGCAACAGGAACCCTCTGGGGCCAACGTCCTGACTTTC. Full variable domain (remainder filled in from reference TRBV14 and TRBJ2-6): EAGVTQFPSHSVIEKGQTVTLRCDPISGHDNLYWYRRVMGKEIKFLLHFVKESKQDESGMPNNRFLAERTGGTYSTLKVQPAELEDSGVYFCASSPQQEPSGANVLTFGAGSRLTVL.

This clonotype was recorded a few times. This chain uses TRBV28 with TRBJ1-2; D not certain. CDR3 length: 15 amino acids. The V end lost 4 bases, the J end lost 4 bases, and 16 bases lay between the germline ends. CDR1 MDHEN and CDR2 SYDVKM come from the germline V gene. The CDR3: CASSSPATASYGYTF. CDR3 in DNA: TGTGCCAGCAGTTCCCCGGCAACTGCTAGCTATGGCTACACCTTC.

The CDR3 DNA follows: TGTGCCAGCAGTCCGACAGGGGCCCTGTTGTATTTT. Amino acids: CASSPTGALLYF. This chain connects TRBV12-3 or TRBV12-4 to TRBJ2-3, with TRBD1 identical over 8 bases. CDR3 size: 12 residues. V was pared by 5 bases and J by 14 bases, with 9 bases of the junction left unmatched.

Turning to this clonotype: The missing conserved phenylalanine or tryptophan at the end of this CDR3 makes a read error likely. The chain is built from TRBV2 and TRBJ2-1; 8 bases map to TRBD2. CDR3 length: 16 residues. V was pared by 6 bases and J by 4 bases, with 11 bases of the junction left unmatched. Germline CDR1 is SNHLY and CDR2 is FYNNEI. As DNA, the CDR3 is TGTGCCAGCAGCCGTCCCGCTAGCGGGCCTTACAATGAGCAGTTCCTC. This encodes CASSRPASGPYNEQFL.

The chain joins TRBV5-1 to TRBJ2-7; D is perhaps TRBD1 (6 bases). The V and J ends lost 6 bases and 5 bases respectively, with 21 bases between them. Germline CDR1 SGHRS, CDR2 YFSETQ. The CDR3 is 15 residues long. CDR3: CASTNLDSGSNEQYF. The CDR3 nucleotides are TGCGCCAGCACCAATTTGGACAGTGGATCTAACGAGCAGTACTTC.